This T cell receptor (beta chain) is drawn from a study of shared clonotypes between healthy human individuals (dated by TCRdb to 2020 to 2021). Regarding the research as a whole: A couple of women and three men aged 18 to 49 years were included in the cohort. For each donor, three plates each were used for CD4 naive and CD4 memory, two plates were used for CD8 naive, and one plate was used for CD8 memory. Blood TCR repertoires of five healthy adults were deeply sequenced to estimate repertoire size and the extent of clonotype sharing between individuals. Libraries were prepared and TCR repertoires were sequenced by different laboratories using diverse techniques, in order to increase sequencing depth and limit assay-specific biases. Between about 0.85 and 9.5 billion PBMCs per donor were obtained by leukapheresis.

The donors were healthy, HIV-negative adults with no recently reported acute infections or vaccinations. Every donor was a Caucasian adult living in Nashville, Tennessee, USA. CD4+ T cells were enriched by magnetic negative selection; naive cells were then positively selected on CD45RA, and the negative fraction formed the memory subset. After blood collection by leukapheresis, PBMCs were isolated using Ficoll-Histopaque density gradient centrifugation and then cryopreserved in the vapor phase of liquid nitrogen. Purity and quantity of every magnetically sorted T cell population were checked by analytical flow cytometry. Genomic DNA was isolated from every sorted fraction and measured by UV absorbance on a Nanodrop 2000c. Overall results and qualifications from the work: Based on pairwise subsampling, the degree of clonotype sharing among donors was expected to be affected by sequencing depth. Incomplete sequencing was indicated by rarefaction of sorted-subset datasets, despite the large sequencing depth. Larger estimated clonotype richness was generally found for naive subsets than for memory subsets. When a handful of donors were compared, the shared fraction of clonotypes was around 5% for naive CD4, 3.5% to 4% for naive CD8, more than 2% for memory CD4, and roughly 0.4% for memory CD8. Sampling was restricted to blood, and TCR repertoires in tissue are likely to differ from TCR repertoires in blood. The genetic and exposure-history diversity represented was limited by the small number of donors. Compared with non-shared clonotypes, the clonotypes found in all four sorted-subset donors had higher generation probabilities.

About this clone: Its cognate antigen has yet to be identified. No base quality information exists; no much larger clone differs at one position.

V sheds 0 bases and J sheds 0 bases, leaving 7 bases between their ends. Per the germline V gene, SGHRS is the CDR1 and YFSETQ is the CDR2. From the cysteine through the phenylalanine, the CDR3 covers 15 amino acids. Here the CDR3 DNA is all that survives: 45 bases in frame from base 1. Using the deep immunoSEQ assay, multiplex PCR amplified TCR CDR3 regions from genomic DNA. Extracted genomic DNA from each cell subset was distributed evenly across all wells of several immunoSEQ 96-well plates, and each plate was treated as a replicate. For sorted subsets, each replicate PCR was loaded with roughly 0.2 ug genomic DNA, equivalent to 25,000 to 35,000 T cell genomes. The purified libraries were quantified using a Qubit 3.0 fluorometer, sized with a Bioanalyzer 2100, and then quantified again using the KAPA Library Quantification kit. Every immunoSEQ 96-well plate was sequenced on a dedicated single-read 150-cycle Illumina NextSeq 550 flow cell. In the authors' own workflow: Because only junctional sequences without quality scores were contained in the immunoSEQ output, filtering matching that applied to full-length reads could not be performed. Sequences were annotated with PyIR, a Python wrapper for IgBLAST v1.9, using IMGT germline references to assign V/J genes and CDR3. Reads were filtered out if the reads had weak V/J assignments (E-value above 1e-6), no CDR3, stop codons, out-of-frame junctions, or ambiguous translated residues. V3J clonotypes were defined as sequences sharing the same inferred V gene, J gene, and CDR3 amino acid sequence. Percentage overlap between repertoires was calculated by dividing the number of shared unique clonotypes by the size of the smaller repertoire. RTK rarefaction, the Chao1 estimator, and Recon v2.1 estimates of unobserved clonotypes were used to assess repertoire richness. OLGA was used to compute generation probabilities for all TCRbeta clonotypes that the gDNA method yielded from a few donors. TCRdb took over this immuneACCESS table, retaining in-frame rearrangements with V and J assigned. Such tables are incomplete; in checked studies, under half of the missing clones stem from an unresolved V gene, and the remainder is unexplained. V and J calls and clone size follow that table, whereas D and trimming were derived from the DNA. In all, the sample holds a few hundred thousand clones, and 74% of those were seen once. Over 9% of the sample is in the top ten clones.

The rearranged segments are TRBV5-1 and TRBJ2-1, with the identity of the D gene unclear. The TCR was taken from a man between 25 and 39 years old in good health. The sample taken for sequencing was memory CD4+ T cells sorted from blood. In the paper's terms, the cell subset or site label means: CD45RA-negative fraction. This receptor has the CDR3 CASSLDQSSYNEQFF. At the DNA level, the sequence is TGCGCCAGCAGCTTGGATCAGAGCTCCTACAATGAGCAGTTCTTC. This CDR3, with the reference TRBV5-1 and TRBJ2-1 proteins standing in past its ends, gives the full variable domain KAGVTQTPRYLIKTRGQQVTLSCSPISGHRSVSWYQQTPGQGLQFLFEYFSETQRNKGNFPGRFSGRQFSNSRSEMNVSTLELGDSALYLCASSLDQSSYNEQFFGPGTRLTVL.